This T cell receptor beta chain was sequenced during a study of OX40 agonist ivuxolimab in advanced cancers. About the investigation overall: Ivuxolimab, which targeted the costimulatory receptor OX40 (CD134), was an agonistic, fully human IgG2 monoclonal antibody. In the dose-escalation cohort, roughly 82% of patients were male, and the mean age was 60 years with a range of roughly 23 to 79. Intravenous ivuxolimab was administered to patients every 2 weeks at six dose levels: 0.01, 0.1, 0.3, 1.5, 3 and 10 mg/kg. The paper reports the monotherapy dose-escalation portion (N = 52 patients) of the phase I ivuxolimab trial. The point of sequencing TCRbeta in the periphery was to test whether ivuxolimab changed TCR sequence diversity and drove clonal T-cell expansion. Partial responses occurred in three dose-escalation patients: two with cutaneous melanoma and one with hepatocellular carcinoma. Of the 50 to 55 patients in dose escalation, about 20 had hepatocellular carcinoma, about 15 had melanoma, 9 had renal cell carcinoma and 9 had head and neck cancer. Patients were allowed to have had prior anti-PD-1, anti-PD-L1 or anti-CTLA-4 therapy, and around 40% of the dose-escalation patients had previously received checkpoint inhibitors.

A note on this clone: Its target antigen remains unknown. Base qualities are not recorded, but no much larger clone differs from it by a single base.

Patients with a history of autoimmune disease or receiving systemic immunosuppression were excluded from the trial. Peripheral blood for TCR sequencing was collected from all dose cohorts at baseline, on cycle 4 day 1, and on cycle 7 day 1. Samples were obtained from an open-label, multicenter, first-in-human phase I dose-escalation trial of ivuxolimab. Adults with locally advanced or metastatic head and neck squamous cell, hepatocellular, melanoma or renal cell carcinoma were enrolled in the trial. CD4+ and CD8+ T cells were sorted separately from peripheral blood before TCR sequencing. Broad study findings and their caveats: In partial responders in the 0.1-3.0 mg/kg groups, normalized peripheral clonal expansion was found to be among the lowest, especially among CD8+ T cells. After ivuxolimab, CD8+ T cells had more expanded clones than CD4+ T cells on average. At doses from 0.1 to 3.0 mg/kg, clonal expansion was seen in both CD4+ and CD8+ blood T cells between baseline and week 6. Which antigens the clonally expanded peripheral T cells were specific for was not determined. Low levels of normalized T-cell clonal expansion were also seen in some patients who did not respond.

Genomic DNA was isolated from the sorted cells so that the TCRbeta CDR3 region could be sequenced. TCRbeta CDR3 regions were sequenced using the immunoSEQ Assay. This immuneACCESS table, as held by TCRdb, lists in-frame sequences with V and J called but not all clones. Of the missing ones, under half trace to an unresolved V gene in checked studies; the others have no known cause. A total of 52,000 or so clones appear in this sample, approximately 94% of them only once. Of the sample, approximately 12% is held by the ten largest clones. The germline V gene sets CDR1 to MDHEN and CDR2 to SYDVKM. V and J are trimmed by 3 bases and 4 bases, and the gene matches miss 3 bases of the junction. The CDR3 runs 15 amino acids, cysteine and phenylalanine included. Only the CDR3 region is kept as DNA, spanning 45 bases read in frame from base 1.

The sequences come from CD4+ or CD8+ T cells sorted from blood, collected in a trial of the OX40 agonist ivuxolimab. The rearrangement joined TRBV28 to TRBJ2-1, with 10 bases in between that match TRBD2. This clonotype was obtained from an adult with an advanced solid tumor such as melanoma, head and neck, liver or kidney cancer. The encoded CDR3 is CASSFTSGTYNEQFF. The nucleotide sequence is given as TGTGCCAGCAGTTTTACTAGCGGGACATACAATGAGCAGTTCTTC.